This paragraph reports one TCR beta chain. This specimen belongs to a study of shared clonotypes between healthy human individuals. Across the study: Researchers assigned three CD4 naive, three CD4 memory, two CD8 naive and one CD8 memory plate to each donor.

The healthy adult donors were HIV-negative and reported no recent acute infections or vaccinations. Per the study methods: Quality scores were absent from the junction-only immunoSEQ sequences, so filtering differed. Assay used: immunoSEQ multiplex PCR; TCRdb lists only in-frame clones, some missing. D and trimming come from the DNA, and the V and J calls and clone size come from that table. This sample has just under 350,000 clones; around 70% occur once, and the top ten carry around 9.3%. The V end was cut by 7 bases, the J end by 10 bases, with 20 bases between. The CDR3 totals 15 residues. Looked up from germline, CDR1 is SNHLY and CDR2 is FYNNEI.

The sequence was collected from a man aged 25-45 years in good health. The source material was memory CD4+ T cells sorted from blood. Subset of the sample: CD45RA-negative fraction. The chain has TRBV2 and TRBJ1-6; D not resolved. The CDR3 nucleotides read TGTGCCAGCACTTACTTGCAGAACAGCTACTCACCCCTCCACTTT. Translating it yields CASTYLQNSYSPLHF.